This T cell receptor (beta chain) was obtained from a study of T cell responses to AZD1222 COVID-19 vaccine. V was clipped by 3 bases and J by 7 bases, with 13 bases between them. Germline CDR1 SNHLY, CDR2 FYNNEI. The CDR3 is made up of 14 amino acids. In its sample, this clone was seen once. This table comes from immunoSEQ multiplex PCR, and its TCRdb copy is limited to in-frame clones, with some not included. The table has around 170,000 clones, approximately 91% seen once. Specimen: peripheral blood, collected on day 0 of AZD1222 vaccination. This chain joins TRBV2 and TRBJ2-1; TRBD2 might be the D (5 bases). This clonotype was obtained from an adult in good health. CDR3 protein: CASSDLLPGNEQFF. As DNA, the CDR3 is TGTGCCAGCAGTGATTTGCTTCCGGGGAATGAGCAGTTCTTC.